This T cell receptor beta chain comes out of a study of blood T cell repertoires in COVID-19. Overall study: Italy, Spain and the United States were the sources of the convalescent and acute COVID-19 samples.

The assay was immunoSEQ multiplex PCR, and TCRdb's table has in-frame clones only and misses some. This table has 150,000 or so clones, about four fifths appearing once. Germline V gene data show CDR1 as SGHTA and CDR2 as FQGNSA. The CDR3 has 16 residues. With 5 bases removed from V and 0 bases from J, the gap between germline ends came to 15 bases. The chain has TRBV7-2 and TRBJ2-3, with a possible D match to TRBD1 (5 bases). This clonotype was sampled from a woman aged 70 to 79 with acute or convalescent COVID-19. Sequenced material: peripheral blood. The CDR3 DNA is TGTGCCAGCAGCCCCCCAGGGCTAGGGAGCACAGATACGCAGTATTTT. Residues: CASSPPGLGSTDTQYF.